Below are 24 T cell receptor beta chains sequenced from a single sample in a study of CD8 T cells in ankylosing spondylitis. Study-wide results and caveats: There was a TCR beta motif, made of 7 to 9 highly homologous variants, that appeared characteristic of ankylosing spondylitis blood.

Via MiXCR, TCRdb re-called the 5' RACE reads, giving one row per CDR3 protein. The sample lists about 700,000 distinct CDR3 sequences; over 15% were seen once. What these receptors recognize is not known. The specimen sequenced was blood, either unsorted or a sorted T cell fraction (not recorded which). All receptors derive from a male donor with ankylosing spondylitis.

This clonotype was counted only a few times. The CDR3 DNA is TGTGCCAGCAGCCCCGGGGGGGCCAATGAGCAGTTCTTC. It specifies CASSPGGANEQFF. The rearrangement joins TRBV7-9 to TRBJ2-1; 8 bases align to TRBD2. Germline V gene data show CDR1 as SEHNR and CDR2 as FQNEAQ (reference sequence). Germline trimming cut 5 bases from V and 6 bases from J; bases unmatched to any gene: 3. CDR3 length equals 13 residues.

This clonotype has ten or more counts. The rearrangement links TRBV20-1 to TRBJ2-1; 9 bases line up with TRBD2. Germline V gene data show CDR1 as DFQATT and CDR2 as SNEGSKA (reference sequence). The V and J ends lost 2 bases and 4 bases, in that order; junction bases with no gene match: 3. The CDR3 contains 14 residues. Written as DNA, the CDR3 is TGCAGTGCTAGACTAGCGGGGCGTTACAATGAGCAGTTCTTC. Translating gives CSARLAGRYNEQFF.

CDR3 region: CASSVQGGDYGYTF. The CDR3, as DNA: TGTGCCAGCAGTGTTCAGGGTGGTGACTATGGCTACACCTTC. This chain joins TRBV27 and TRBJ1-2; tentative D call: TRBD1 (5 bases). Trimming pared 5 bases from V and 3 bases from J, leaving 13 bases between. The germline CDR1 and CDR2 sequences are MNHEY and SMNVEV (reference sequence). This CDR3 is built from 14 residues.

J is TRBJ2-7 and V is TRBV6-2 or TRBV6-3; D might be TRBD1 (6 bases). The CDR3 runs 15 residues. Germline CDR1 is MNHEY and CDR2 is SVGEGT. Trimming removed 1 base at V and 3 bases at J, with 13 bases between. The CDR3: CASSYYAGVVYEQYF. The CDR3, as DNA: TGTGCCAGCAGTTACTACGCAGGGGTTGTCTACGAGCAGTACTTC.

This sequence joins TRBV6-5 and TRBJ2-3, with 12 bases lining up with TRBD2. The CDR3 contains 16 residues. Germline CDR1 is MNHEY and CDR2 is SVGAGI. V trimming: 0 bases; J trimming: 4 bases; junction bases outside the gene matches: 2. This chain's CDR3 is CASSYSTSGGPDTQYF. The CDR3 nucleotides are TGTGCCAGCAGTTACTCGACTAGCGGGGGACCAGATACGCAGTATTTT.

This clonotype has just a few counts. V is TRBV6-1 and J is TRBJ1-1, with D tentatively TRBD1 (6 bases). This CDR3 region has 14 residues. Trimming shortened V by 1 base and J by 7 bases, and 13 bases separated the two germline ends. Per the germline V gene, CDR1 is MNHNS and CDR2 is SASEGT. In DNA, the CDR3 is TGTGCCAGCAGTGAAGACAGGGTTCGGGTTGAAGCTTTCTTT. Translation gives CASSEDRVRVEAFF.

This clonotype has a handful of counts. This chain connects TRBV12-3 or TRBV12-4 to TRBJ2-3, with no clear D. CDR3 length: 13 amino acids. The ends were cut back, 5 bases at V and 1 base at J, with 7 bases in the middle. The CDR3 DNA is TGTGCCAGCAGTAAGGACGGCACAGATACGCAGTATTTT. This translates into CASSKDGTDTQYF.

The V call is TRBV5-1, the J call TRBJ2-7; a weak D match, TRBD1 (6 bases). The V gene lost 3 bases and the J gene lost 3 bases, with 13 bases spanning the gap. The germline V gene has CDR1 SGHRS and CDR2 YFSETQ. CDR3 length: 14 amino acids. The DNA of the CDR3 is TGCGCCAGCAGCTCCCGGACAGCTAACTACGAGCAGTACTTC. Its translation: CASSSRTANYEQYF.

The J gene is TRBJ1-1, the V gene TRBV29-1; 9 bases fit TRBD1. V was clipped by 3 bases and J by 3 bases; unmatched bases: 8. Germline V lookup: CDR1 SQVTM, CDR2 ANQGSEA. This CDR3 comprises 15 residues. Written as DNA, the CDR3 is TGCAGCGTTGATAGGGGGACAGGGAAGCACACTGAAGCTTTCTTT. Translation gives CSVDRGTGKHTEAFF. Combining the CDR3 with reference TRBV29-1 and TRBJ1-1 gives the whole variable domain SAVISQKPSRDICQRGTSLTIQCQVDSQVTMMFWYRQQPGQSLTLIATANQGSEATYESGFVIDKFPISRPNLTFSTLTVSNMSPEDSSIYLCSVDRGTGKHTEAFFGQGTRLTVV.

In this sample, this clonotype turned up many times. The V gene is TRBV7-2, the J gene TRBJ2-3, with TRBD2 matching over 7 bases. V was clipped by 3 bases and J by 5 bases; unmatched bases: 8. The CDR3 is 15 residues long. Germline lookup yields CDR1 SGHTA and CDR2 FQGNSA. CDR3 residues: CASSFFGRPGDTQYF. In DNA form, the CDR3 reads TGTGCCAGCAGCTTCTTCGGGAGGCCTGGAGATACGCAGTATTTT.

This clonotype was seen a handful of times. The chain is built from TRBV18 and TRBJ1-1, with D perhaps matching TRBD1 (6 bases). V lost 4 bases to trimming and J lost 3 bases, with 9 bases between them. The length of the CDR3 is 13 residues. Germline-derived CDR1 and CDR2 are KGHSH and LQKENI. The CDR3: CASSRNRDTEAFF. CDR3 nucleotides: TGTGCCAGCTCACGGAACAGGGACACTGAAGCTTTCTTT.

CDR3 coding DNA: TGTGCCAGCAGACACAGGGTTGGCCCGGACTACGAGCAGTACTTC. It translates to CASRHRVGPDYEQYF. The chain joins TRBV6-1 to TRBJ2-7; D might be TRBD1 (6 bases). The CDR3 totals 15 residues. The germline CDR1 and CDR2 sequences are MNHNS and SASEGT. Trimming removed 6 bases from V and 3 bases from J, with 18 bases in between.

This clonotype was seen a handful of times. CDR3 sequence reads: CASSEGAGQGAFYGYTF. The CDR3, as DNA: TGCGCCAGCAGCGAGGGGGCGGGGCAGGGGGCCTTCTATGGCTACACCTTC. This rearrangement joins TRBV4-1 to TRBJ1-2; 8 bases map to TRBD1. Trimming at V came to 5 bases and at J to 4 bases, leaving 15 bases not matched to a gene. Per germline, CDR1 MGHRA and CDR2 YSYEKL. This CDR3 comprises 17 residues.

This chain joins TRBV7-9 and TRBJ2-1; TRBD2 agrees at 14 bases. Germline loops: CDR1 SEHNR, CDR2 FQNEAQ (reference sequence). The V and J ends lost 3 bases and 8 bases, in that order; junction bases with no gene match: 6. The CDR3 consists of 16 residues. The CDR3 sequence: CASSFGLAGGRDEQFF. In DNA, the CDR3 is TGTGCCAGCAGCTTCGGACTAGCGGGAGGACGGGATGAGCAGTTCTTC.

V is TRBV29-1 and J is TRBJ2-7; 7 nucleotides agree with TRBD2. Germline V gene lookup returns CDR1 SQVTM and CDR2 ANQGSEA. Unmatched junction bases numbered 8, after V lost 4 bases and J lost 5 bases. The CDR3 has 13 residues. CDR3 bases: TGCAGCGTTGTGCGGGAGAAGGGCCACGAGCAGTACTTC. This encodes CSVVREKGHEQYF.

The chain employs TRBV5-1 and TRBJ2-7; TRBD1 matches at 11 bases. The CDR3 runs to 14 residues. Trimming removed 4 bases from V and 7 bases from J; junction bases left unmatched: 7. Germline CDR1 SGHRS, CDR2 YFSETQ. The DNA of the CDR3 is TGCGCCAGCAGCAGCGGGACAGGGGGTATTGAGCAGTACTTC. This gives the protein CASSSGTGGIEQYF.

This chain links TRBV4-3 with TRBJ2-3, with 9 bases matching TRBD2. The CDR3 contains 15 residues. In germline, CDR1 is LGHNA, CDR2 YSLEER. Trimming removed 1 base from V and 1 base from J; junction bases left unmatched: 0. CDR3 in amino acids: CASSQGLAGTDTQYF. CDR3 bases: TGCGCCAGCAGCCAAGGACTAGCGGGCACAGATACGCAGTATTTT.

This chain links TRBV29-1 with TRBJ2-5, with D unclear. The germline CDR1 and CDR2 sequences are SQVTM and ANQGSEA. V dropped 3 bases and J dropped 7 bases, with 12 bases sitting between them. The CDR3 sequence is 12 residues long. The CDR3 DNA sequence: TGCAGCGTTGATGACGCTACGGGGACCCAGTACTTC. It codes for CSVDDATGTQYF.

This clonotype occurred a few times. The rearrangement uses TRBV4-1 and TRBJ2-7; the D gene could be TRBD1 or TRBD2 (5 bases each). V gave up 0 bases and J gave up 7 bases, with 10 bases separating them. The CDR3 spans 13 residues. Looked up from germline, CDR1 is MGHRA and CDR2 is YSYEKL. In nucleotides, the CDR3 is TGCGCCAGCAGCCAAGATTGGGGGTGGGAGCAGTACTTC. It yields the protein CASSQDWGWEQYF.

The rearrangement joins TRBV24-1 to TRBJ2-1, with 13 bases matching TRBD2. From germline, CDR1 is KGHDR and CDR2 SFDVKD. The V gene end was trimmed by 4 bases and the J gene end by 7 bases; junction bases not matched to a gene: 9. There are 17 residues in the CDR3. The CDR3 protein is CATSDPTSGRFGNEQFF. DNA for the CDR3: TGTGCCACCAGTGACCCGACTAGCGGGAGGTTTGGTAATGAGCAGTTCTTC.

The chain carries TRBV10-3 and TRBJ2-1, with D possibly called TRBD1 or TRBD2 (5 bases each). Trimming removed 6 bases at V and 10 bases at J, with 10 bases between. Germline V gives CDR1 ENHRY, CDR2 SYGVKD. The CDR3 length is 11 residues. The CDR3 region has the DNA TGTGCCATCAGGGGGACGGTAGAGCAGTTCTTC. Amino acids: CAIRGTVEQFF.

Notes on this clonotype: This CDR3 is missing its conserved last phenylalanine or tryptophan, likely due to a read error. The chain carries TRBV12-3 or TRBV12-4 and TRBJ2-4; 7 nucleotides match TRBD1. This CDR3 is 19 amino acids long. The V segment lost 8 bases and the J segment 0 bases; nucleotides outside the gene matches: 19. CDR3 protein: CASCPPTGWRALAKNIQYL. The CDR3 region has the DNA TGTGCCAGCTGCCCGCCGACAGGGTGGCGGGCTCTAGCCAAAAACATTCAGTACCTC.

The chain has TRBV5-5 and TRBJ1-1, with TRBD1 identical over 8 bases. Germline CDR1 and CDR2: SGHKS and YYEKEE (reference sequence). The ends lost 4 bases at V and 5 bases at J; junction bases unmatched: 4. This CDR3 has 13 residues. Written as DNA, the CDR3 is TGTGCCAGCAGCCCCCAGGGGGCTACTGAAGCTTTCTTT. This translates into CASSPQGATEAFF.

The chain employs TRBV5-1 and TRBJ2-7; D is possibly TRBD1 or TRBD2 (5 bases each). This CDR3 is built from 14 residues. Germline CDR1 and CDR2: SGHRS and YFSETQ. The V end lost 0 bases, the J end lost 3 bases, and 10 bases lay between the germline ends. CDR3 residues: CASSLAGTNYEQYF. The CDR3, as DNA: TGCGCCAGCAGCTTGGCAGGGACCAACTACGAGCAGTACTTC.